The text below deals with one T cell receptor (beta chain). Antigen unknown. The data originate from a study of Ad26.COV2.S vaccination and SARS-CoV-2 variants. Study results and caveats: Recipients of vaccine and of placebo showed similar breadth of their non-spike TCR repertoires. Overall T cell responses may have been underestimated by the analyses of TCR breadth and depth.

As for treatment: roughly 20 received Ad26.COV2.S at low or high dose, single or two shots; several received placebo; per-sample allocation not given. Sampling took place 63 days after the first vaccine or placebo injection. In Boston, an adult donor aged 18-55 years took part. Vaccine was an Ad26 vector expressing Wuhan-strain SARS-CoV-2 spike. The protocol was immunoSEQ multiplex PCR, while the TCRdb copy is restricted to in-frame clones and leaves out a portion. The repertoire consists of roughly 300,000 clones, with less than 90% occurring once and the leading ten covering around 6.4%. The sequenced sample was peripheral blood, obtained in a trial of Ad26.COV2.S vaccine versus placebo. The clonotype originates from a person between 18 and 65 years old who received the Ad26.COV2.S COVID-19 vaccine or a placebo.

The CDR3, as DNA: TGTGCCAGCAGCCGCGTCAGCACAGATACGCAGTATTTT. Translating gives CASSRVSTDTQYF. The rearrangement joins TRBV7-9 to TRBJ2-3, with D hard to call. The CDR3 has 13 residues. V was shortened by 5 bases and J by 0 bases, with 6 bases between the two germline ends. Germline assignment: CDR1 SEHNR and CDR2 FQNEAQ (reference sequence).